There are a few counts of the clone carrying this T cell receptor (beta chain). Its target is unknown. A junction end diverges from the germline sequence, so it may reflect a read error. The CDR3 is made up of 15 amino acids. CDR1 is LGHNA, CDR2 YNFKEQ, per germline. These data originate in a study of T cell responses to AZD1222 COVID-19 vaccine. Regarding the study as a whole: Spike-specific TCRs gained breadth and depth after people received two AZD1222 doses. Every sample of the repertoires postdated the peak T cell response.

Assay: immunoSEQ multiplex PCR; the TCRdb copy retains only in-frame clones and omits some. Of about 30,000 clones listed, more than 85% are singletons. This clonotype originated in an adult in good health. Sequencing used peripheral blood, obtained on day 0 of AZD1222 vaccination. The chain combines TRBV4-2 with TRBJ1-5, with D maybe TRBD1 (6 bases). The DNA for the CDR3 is TGTGCCAGCAGTCAAGATAGTCAGGGGTGGCAGCCCCAGCATTTT. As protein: CASSQDSQGWQPQHF.